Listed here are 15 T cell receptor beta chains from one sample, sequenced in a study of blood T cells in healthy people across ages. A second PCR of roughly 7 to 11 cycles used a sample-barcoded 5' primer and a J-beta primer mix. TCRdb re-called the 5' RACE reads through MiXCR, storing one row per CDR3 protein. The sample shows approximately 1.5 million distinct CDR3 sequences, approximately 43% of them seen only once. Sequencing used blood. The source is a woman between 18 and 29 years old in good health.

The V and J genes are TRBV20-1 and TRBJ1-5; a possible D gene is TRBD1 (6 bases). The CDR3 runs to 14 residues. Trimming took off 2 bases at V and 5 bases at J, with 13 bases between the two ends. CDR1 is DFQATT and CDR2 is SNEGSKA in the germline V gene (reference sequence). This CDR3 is CSARSGVHDQPQHF. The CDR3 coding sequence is TGCAGTGCTAGATCAGGGGTTCATGATCAGCCCCAGCATTTT.

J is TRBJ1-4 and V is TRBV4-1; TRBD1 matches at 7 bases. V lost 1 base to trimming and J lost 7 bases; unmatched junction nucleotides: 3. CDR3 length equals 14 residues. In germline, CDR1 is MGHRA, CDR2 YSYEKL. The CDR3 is CASSQGQGSEKLFF. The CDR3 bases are TGCGCCAGCAGCCAAGGACAGGGAAGTGAAAAACTGTTTTTT.

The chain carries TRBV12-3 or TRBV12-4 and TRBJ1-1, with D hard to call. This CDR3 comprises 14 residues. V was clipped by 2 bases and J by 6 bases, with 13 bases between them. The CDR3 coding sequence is TGTGCCAGCAGTTTAAGGGAGGGTGGAGCTGAAGCTTTCTTT. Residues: CASSLREGGAEAFF.

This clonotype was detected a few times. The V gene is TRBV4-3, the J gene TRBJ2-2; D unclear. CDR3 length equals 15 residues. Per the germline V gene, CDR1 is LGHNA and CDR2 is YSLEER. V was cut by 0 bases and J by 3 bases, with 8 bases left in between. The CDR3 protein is CASSQDLSYTGELFF. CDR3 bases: TGCGCCAGCAGCCAAGACCTATCATACACCGGGGAGCTGTTTTTT.

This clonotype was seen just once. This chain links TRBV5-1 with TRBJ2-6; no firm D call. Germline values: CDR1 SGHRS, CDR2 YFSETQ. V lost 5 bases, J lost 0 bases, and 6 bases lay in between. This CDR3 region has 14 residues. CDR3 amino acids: CASSDDSGANVLTF. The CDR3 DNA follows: TGCGCCAGCAGTGACGACTCTGGGGCCAACGTCCTGACTTTC.

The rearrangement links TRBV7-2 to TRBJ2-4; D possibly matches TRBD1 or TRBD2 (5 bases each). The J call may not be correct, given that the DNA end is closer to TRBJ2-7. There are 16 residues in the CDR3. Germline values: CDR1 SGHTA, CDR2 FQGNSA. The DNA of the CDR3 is TGTGCCAGCAGCTTAGCGGTGGGGACCTACTTAAGCGAGCAGTACTTC. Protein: CASSLAVGTYLSEQYF.

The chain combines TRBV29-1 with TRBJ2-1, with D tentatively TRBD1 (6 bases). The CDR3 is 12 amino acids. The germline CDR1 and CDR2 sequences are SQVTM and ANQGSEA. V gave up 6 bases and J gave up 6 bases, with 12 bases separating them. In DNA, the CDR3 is TGCAGCGTAAGCAGGGGTCCCAATGAGCAGTTCTTC. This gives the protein CSVSRGPNEQFF.

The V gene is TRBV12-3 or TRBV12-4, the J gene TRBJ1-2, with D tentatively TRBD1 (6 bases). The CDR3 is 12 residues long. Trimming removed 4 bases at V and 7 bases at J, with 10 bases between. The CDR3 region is CASSSQGFGYTF. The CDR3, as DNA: TGTGCCAGCAGTTCTCAGGGGTTTGGCTACACCTTC.

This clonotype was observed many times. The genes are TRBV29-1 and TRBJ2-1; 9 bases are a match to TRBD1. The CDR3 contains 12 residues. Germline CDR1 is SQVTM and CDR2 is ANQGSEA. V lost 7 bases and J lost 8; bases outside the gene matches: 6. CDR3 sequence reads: CSAGTGTDEQFF. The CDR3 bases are TGCAGCGCCGGGACAGGGACGGATGAGCAGTTCTTC.

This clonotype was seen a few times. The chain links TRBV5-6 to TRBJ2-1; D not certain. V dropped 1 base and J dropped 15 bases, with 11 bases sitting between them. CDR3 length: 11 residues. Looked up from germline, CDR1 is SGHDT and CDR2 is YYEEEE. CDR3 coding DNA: TGTGCCAGCAGCTTGAGCCACCACCGGTTCTTC. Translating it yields CASSLSHHRFF.

The CDR3: CASSPTSGIGEQYF. CDR3 DNA: TGTGCCAGCTCACCGACTAGCGGGATAGGCGAGCAGTACTTC. The chain combines TRBV18 with TRBJ2-7; 11 nucleotides line up with TRBD2. CDR3 length equals 14 residues. Trimming cost V 3 bases and J 6 bases; bases outside gene matches: 4. Germline-derived CDR1 and CDR2 are KGHSH and LQKENI.

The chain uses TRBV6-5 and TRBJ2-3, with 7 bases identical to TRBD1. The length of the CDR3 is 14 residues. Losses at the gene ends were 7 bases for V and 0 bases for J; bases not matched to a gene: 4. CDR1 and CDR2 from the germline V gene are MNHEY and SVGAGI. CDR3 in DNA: TGTGCCAGCATGGGGACAGCTAGCACAGATACGCAGTATTTT. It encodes CASMGTASTDTQYF.

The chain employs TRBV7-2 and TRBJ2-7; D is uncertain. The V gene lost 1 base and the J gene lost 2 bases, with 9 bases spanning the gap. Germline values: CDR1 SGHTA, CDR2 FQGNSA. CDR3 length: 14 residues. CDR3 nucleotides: TGTGCCAGCAGCTTAGTGGTCAGTACCTACGAGCAGTACTTC. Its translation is CASSLVVSTYEQYF. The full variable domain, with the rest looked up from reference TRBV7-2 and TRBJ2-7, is GAGVSQSPSNKVTEKGKDVELRCDPISGHTALYWYRQSLGQGLEFLIYFQGNSAPDKSGLPSDRFSAERTGGSVSTLTIQRTQQEDSAVYLCASSLVVSTYEQYFGPGTRLTVT.

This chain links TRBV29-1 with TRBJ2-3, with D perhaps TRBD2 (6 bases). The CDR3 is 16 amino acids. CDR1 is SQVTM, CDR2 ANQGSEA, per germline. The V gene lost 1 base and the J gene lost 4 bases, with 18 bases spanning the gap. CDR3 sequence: CSVEVPPGRAPDTQYF. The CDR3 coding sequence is TGCAGCGTTGAAGTCCCCCCCGGGAGAGCTCCAGATACGCAGTATTTT.

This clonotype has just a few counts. In DNA form, the CDR3 reads TGCGCCAGCAGCTTGCGGGGCATAAACACTGAAGCTTTCTTT. It yields the protein CASSLRGINTEAFF. This chain uses TRBV5-1 with TRBJ1-1, with D possibly TRBD1 on 5 matching bases. The V gene lost 1 base and the J gene lost 2 bases, with 9 bases spanning the gap. Per the germline V gene, CDR1 is SGHRS and CDR2 is YFSETQ. CDR3 size: 14 residues.